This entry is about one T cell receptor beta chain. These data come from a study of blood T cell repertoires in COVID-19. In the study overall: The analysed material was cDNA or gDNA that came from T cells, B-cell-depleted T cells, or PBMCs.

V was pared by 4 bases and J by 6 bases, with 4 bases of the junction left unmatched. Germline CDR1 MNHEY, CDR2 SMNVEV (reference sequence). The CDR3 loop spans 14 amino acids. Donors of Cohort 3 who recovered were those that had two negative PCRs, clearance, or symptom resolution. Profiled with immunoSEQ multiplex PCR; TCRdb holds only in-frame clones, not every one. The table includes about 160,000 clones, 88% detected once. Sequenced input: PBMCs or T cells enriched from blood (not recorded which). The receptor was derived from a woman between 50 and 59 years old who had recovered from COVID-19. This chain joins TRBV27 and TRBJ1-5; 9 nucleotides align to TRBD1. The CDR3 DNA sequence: TGTGCCAGCAGTTCGGGGACAGGGTCTCAGCCCCAGCATTTT. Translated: CASSSGTGSQPQHF.